These 18 T cell receptor beta chains share one sample of origin, sequenced in a study of shared clonotypes between healthy human individuals. Terminally differentiated effector memory CD45RA+ cells were left out of the naive CD8 fraction, which was CD45RO-negative and positively selected for CCR7. The method was immunoSEQ multiplex PCR; TCRdb's version includes in-frame clones alone and lacks a portion of them. The sample contains hundreds of thousands of clones, approximately 96% of which appear only once. Material for sequencing was naive CD8+ T cells sorted from blood. All receptors come from a woman under 40 in good health.

In nucleotides, the CDR3 is TGCGCCAGCAGCCAAGAGGTGGTTGGGGATAGCAAAAACATTCAGTACTTC. Translation: CASSQEVVGDSKNIQYF. The V call is TRBV4-1, the J call TRBJ2-4, with D unclear. This CDR3 has 17 residues. Trimming shortened V by 0 bases and J by 3 bases, and 15 bases separated the two germline ends. The germline gives CDR1 MGHRA, CDR2 YSYEKL.

This clone was seen a single time. V is TRBV5-1 and J is TRBJ1-2; 7 positions agree with TRBD1. Germline loops: CDR1 SGHRS, CDR2 YFSETQ. The CDR3 extends over 12 amino acids. The J segment lost 8 bases and the V segment lost 4 bases, leaving 5 bases of the junction unmatched. The CDR3 DNA reads as TGCGCCAGCAGCCTAGGGACAGAGGGCTACACCTTC. As protein: CASSLGTEGYTF.

J is TRBJ2-3 and V is TRBV19; 7 bases match TRBD2. The CDR3 contains 15 residues. The germline V gene encodes CDR1 LNHDA and CDR2 SQIVND (reference sequence). The junction had 5 bases not matched to a gene; V was cut back by 5 bases and J by 0 bases. CDR3 coding DNA: TGTGCCAGTAGTCGGGAGGTTTCTAGCACAGATACGCAGTATTTT. Translated: CASSREVSSTDTQYF. The variable domain in full, with the rest retrieved from reference TRBV19 and TRBJ2-3, is DGGITQSPKYLFRKEGQNVTLSCEQNLNHDAMYWYRQDPGQGLRLIYYSQIVNDFQKGDIAEGYSVSREKKESFPLTVTSAQKNPTAFYLCASSREVSSTDTQYFGPGTRLTVL.

The chain has TRBV28 and TRBJ1-1, with a weak D call TRBD1 (5 bases). CDR1 and CDR2 from the germline V gene are MDHEN and SYDVKM. The CDR3 extends over 13 amino acids. V lost 3 bases and J lost 4, with 9 bases in between. Written as DNA, the CDR3 is TGTGCCAGCAGTTTGGGGGTTCGCACTGAAGCTTTCTTT. Translation: CASSLGVRTEAFF. Combining the CDR3 with reference TRBV28 and TRBJ1-1 gives the whole variable domain DVKVTQSSRYLVKRTGEKVFLECVQDMDHENMFWYRQDPGLGLRLIYFSYDVKMKEKGDIPEGYSVSREKKERFSLILESASTNQTSMYLCASSLGVRTEAFFGQGTRLTVV.

This chain joins TRBV27 and TRBJ1-1, with D possibly matching TRBD1 (5 bases). The CDR3 is 14 residues long. Trimming took 6 bases from V and 11 from J, leaving 22 bases between them. The germline CDR1 and CDR2 sequences are MNHEY and SMNVEV (reference sequence). The CDR3 coding sequence is TGTGCCAGCAGCTCGAGCCAGGGACGGAGGGAGGCTTTCTTT. Its protein product is CASSSSQGRREAFF.

Remarks on this clone: In the same sample, other DNA sequences code for this CDR3. The chain couples TRBV13 to TRBJ2-7; D gene ambiguous. Germline V CDR1 and CDR2: PRHDT, FYEKMQ (reference sequence). Between the trimmed V and J ends, which lost 0 bases and 4 bases, there was a span of 4 bases. The CDR3 spans 12 residues. This CDR3 is CASSLGSYEQYF. CDR3 sequence (DNA): TGTGCCAGCAGCTTAGGGAGTTACGAGCAGTACTTC. Together with reference TRBV13 and TRBJ2-7, the CDR3 gives the full variable domain: AAGVIQSPRHLIKEKRETATLKCYPIPRHDTVYWYQQGPGQDPQFLISFYEKMQSDKGSIPDRFSAQQFSDYHSELNMSSLELGDSALYFCASSLGSYEQYFGPGTRLTVT.

The chain recombines TRBV11-2 with TRBJ2-1; D call uncertain. The CDR3 sequence is 15 residues long. Germline-derived CDR1 and CDR2 are SGHAT and FQNNGV. V dropped 1 base and J dropped 4 bases, with 11 bases sitting between them. CDR3 sequence (DNA): TGTGCCAGCAGCTTAGGCGTAAACACTTACAATGAGCAGTTCTTC. It is translated as CASSLGVNTYNEQFF.

The table lists this clone with a few counts. The genes are TRBV5-1 and TRBJ2-7; D is possibly TRBD1 (6 bases). V dropped 5 bases and J dropped 2 bases, with 14 bases sitting between them. Germline lookup yields CDR1 SGHRS and CDR2 YFSETQ. The CDR3 is 14 residues long. The CDR3 is CASRLGAGPYEQYF. DNA for the CDR3: TGCGCCAGCAGACTGGGGGCAGGGCCCTACGAGCAGTACTTC. The full variable domain, in which reference TRBV5-1 and TRBJ2-7 provide the parts outside the CDR3, is KAGVTQTPRYLIKTRGQQVTLSCSPISGHRSVSWYQQTPGQGLQFLFEYFSETQRNKGNFPGRFSGRQFSNSRSEMNVSTLELGDSALYLCASRLGAGPYEQYFGPGTRLTVT.

The gene calls are TRBV13 and TRBJ2-3, with TRBD2 matching 12 bases. The CDR3 length is 17 residues. In germline, CDR1 is PRHDT, CDR2 FYEKMQ (reference sequence). Losses at the gene ends were 5 bases for V and 6 bases for J; bases not matched to a gene: 12. CDR3 in DNA: TGTGCCAGCAGCCTCCGATCACCTAGCGGGAGGGTGGATACGCAGTATTTT. It specifies CASSLRSPSGRVDTQYF.

The chain uses TRBV27 and TRBJ2-1; D is perhaps TRBD2 (6 bases). This CDR3 has 15 residues. The germline V gene encodes CDR1 MNHEY and CDR2 SMNVEV (reference sequence). Trimming took 4 bases from V and 5 from J, leaving 15 bases between them. The CDR3 sequence: CASSWASDINNEQFF. The CDR3 nucleotides read TGTGCCAGCAGTTGGGCTAGCGACATTAACAATGAGCAGTTCTTC.

The chain uses TRBV19 and TRBJ2-5, with TRBD2 as a possible D gene (5 bases). Trimming removed 3 bases at V and 2 bases at J, with 16 bases between. The germline CDR1 and CDR2 sequences are LNHDA and SQIVND (reference sequence). The CDR3 sequence is 16 residues long. CDR3 nucleotide sequence: TGTGCCAGTAGTATTCTAGGCGGACTTCCACAAGAGACCCAGTACTTC. Protein: CASSILGGLPQETQYF. Full variable domain (outside the CDR3, taken from reference TRBV19 and TRBJ2-5): DGGITQSPKYLFRKEGQNVTLSCEQNLNHDAMYWYRQDPGQGLRLIYYSQIVNDFQKGDIAEGYSVSREKKESFPLTVTSAQKNPTAFYLCASSILGGLPQETQYFGPGTRLLVL.

The V gene is TRBV28, the J gene TRBJ2-5; a weak D match, TRBD2 (6 bases). The V gene lost 6 bases and the J gene lost 5 bases, with 16 bases spanning the gap. From germline, CDR1 is MDHEN and CDR2 SYDVKM. CDR3 size: 14 residues. The CDR3 loop is CASSPRGPGETQYF. The CDR3 DNA sequence: TGTGCCAGCAGCCCGCGGGGACCGGGGGAGACCCAGTACTTC.

V and J are TRBV30 and TRBJ2-1; D is tentatively TRBD1 or TRBD2 (5 bases each). Germline V gene sequence: CDR1 GTSNPN, CDR2 SVGIG (reference sequence). Trimming removed 5 bases at V and 0 bases at J, with 14 bases between. This CDR3 comprises 15 residues. CDR3 loop: CAWDGTLDSYNEQFF. CDR3 DNA: TGTGCCTGGGATGGGACGCTAGACTCCTACAATGAGCAGTTCTTC.

J is TRBJ1-5 and V is TRBV27, with a tentative D call TRBD1 (5 bases). CDR1 is MNHEY, CDR2 SMNVEV, per germline (reference sequence). V was trimmed by 3 bases and J by 0 bases, leaving 9 bases between them. The CDR3 sequence is 15 residues long. The CDR3 nucleotides are TGTGCCAGCAGTTTTCGGGGGAGTAGCAATCAGCCCCAGCATTTT. This encodes CASSFRGSSNQPQHF.

J is TRBJ2-2 and V is TRBV4-2; D gene uncertain. This CDR3 spans 16 amino acids. V dropped 2 bases and J dropped 6 bases, with 16 bases sitting between them. Germline lookup yields CDR1 LGHNA and CDR2 YNFKEQ. CDR3 nucleotides: TGTGCCAGCAGCCAATTATTGGGAAATAAACCCGGGGAGCTGTTTTTT. It codes for CASSQLLGNKPGELFF.

V and J are TRBV10-3 and TRBJ2-1; no reliable D call. CDR1 and CDR2 (germline): ENHRY, SYGVKD. Trimming stripped 1 base from V and 8 bases from J, with 3 bases between. The CDR3 runs 11 residues. The CDR3 sequence is CAISEWDEQFF. CDR3 nucleotides: TGTGCCATCAGTGAGTGGGATGAGCAGTTCTTC.

The gene calls are TRBV27 and TRBJ1-1; D is perhaps TRBD1 (6 bases). The germline gives CDR1 MNHEY, CDR2 SMNVEV (reference sequence). Trimming removed 4 bases at V and 0 bases at J, with 15 bases between. The CDR3 is 16 amino acids. The CDR3: CASSSNGQSLNTEAFF. The CDR3 region has the DNA TGTGCCAGCAGTTCTAACGGACAGAGCTTGAACACTGAAGCTTTCTTT.

The rearrangement uses TRBV27 and TRBJ2-1; TRBD2 matches 9 bases. The ends lost 2 bases at V and 4 bases at J; junction bases unmatched: 3. The germline V gene encodes CDR1 MNHEY and CDR2 SMNVEV (reference sequence). This CDR3 is built from 15 residues. CDR3 DNA sequence: TGTGCCAGCAGTTTAATCAGCGGGAGGTACAATGAGCAGTTCTTC. The encoded protein is CASSLISGRYNEQFF.